The next 22 T cell receptor beta chains were all read from a single sample in a study of response to subunit inactivated influenza vaccine. TCRdb processed the RT-PCR reads anew with MiXCR; each CDR3 protein has one entry. This repertoire shows around 520,000 distinct CDR3 sequences, approximately 12% found once; its top ten account for 10%. Material: PBMCs from blood, obtained on the day of vaccination. Every receptor here comes from a man aged 45-65 years who received an inactivated influenza vaccine.

In its sample, this clonotype was seen once. The gene calls are TRBV5-5 and TRBJ1-5, with unresolved D. This CDR3 comprises 13 residues. Germline assignment: CDR1 SGHKS and CDR2 YYEKEE (reference sequence). V lost 4 bases to trimming and J lost 0 bases, with 5 bases between them. CDR3 in amino acids: CASSANSNQPQHF. DNA of the CDR3: TGTGCCAGCAGCGCTAATAGCAATCAGCCCCAGCATTTT.

This clonotype was observed a handful of times. The rearrangement joins TRBV7-8 to TRBJ2-5; 8 positions match TRBD1. J lost 0 bases, V lost 1 base, and 4 bases had no gene match. The CDR3 is made up of 16 amino acids. CDR1 is SGHVS and CDR2 is FQNEAQ in the germline V gene. The CDR3 loop is CASSLGQGMYQETQYF. For the CDR3, the DNA is TGTGCCAGCAGCTTAGGACAGGGGATGTACCAAGAGACCCAGTACTTC. The variable domain in full, completed from reference TRBV7-8 and TRBJ2-5, reads GAGVSQSPRYKVAKRGQDVALRCDPISGHVSLFWYQQALGQGPEFLTYFQNEAQLDKSGLPSDRFFAERPEGSVSTLKIQRTQQEDSAVYLCASSLGQGMYQETQYFGPGTRLLVL.

Ten or more counts support this clonotype. CDR3 sequence: CASSQGPRAPLHF. The CDR3 nucleotides read TGCGCCAGCAGCCAGGGCCCAAGGGCACCCCTCCACTTT. J is TRBJ1-6 and V is TRBV4-3; D not certain. CDR1 and CDR2 (germline): LGHNA, YSLEER. The CDR3 contains 13 residues. The ends were cut back, 3 bases at V and 11 bases at J, with 11 bases in the middle.

This clonotype was seen ten or more times. The CDR3 coding sequence is TGTGCCACCAGTGATTTAAGGGGGAGTGGGAATACGCAGTATTTT. As protein: CATSDLRGSGNTQYF. The V and J genes are TRBV24-1 and TRBJ2-3, with D tentatively TRBD1 (6 bases). Germline values: CDR1 KGHDR, CDR2 SFDVKD. Trimming took off 1 base at V and 7 bases at J, with 14 bases between the two ends. The CDR3 loop spans 15 amino acids.

This clonotype occurred a few times. The chain joins TRBV7-9 to TRBJ2-5; TRBD2 aligns across 7 bases. Trimming at V came to 5 bases and at J to 2 bases, leaving 11 bases not matched to a gene. In germline, CDR1 is SEHNR, CDR2 FQNEAQ (reference sequence). The CDR3 covers 16 residues. The chain's CDR3 is CASSPKGRGLQETQYF. CDR3 in DNA: TGTGCCAGCAGCCCAAAGGGGAGGGGACTACAAGAGACCCAGTACTTC.

V and J are TRBV7-2 and TRBJ2-3; 9 bases agree with TRBD1. Germline loops: CDR1 SGHTA, CDR2 FQGNSA. The CDR3 is 14 amino acids. The V segment lost 5 bases and the J segment 8 bases; nucleotides outside the gene matches: 8. CDR3 protein: CASSQQPTGGTQYF. The CDR3 region has the DNA TGTGCCAGCAGCCAGCAACCGACAGGGGGTACGCAGTATTTT.

This clonotype was seen many times. The V gene is TRBV12-3 or TRBV12-4, the J gene TRBJ2-7; 10 bases map to TRBD1. This CDR3 has 14 amino acids. V shed 3 bases and J 8 bases; nucleotides not matched to a gene: 7. The CDR3 region has the DNA TGTGCCAGCAGTTTCGACAGGGGGCCGGATAAGCAGTACTTC. Amino acid sequence: CASSFDRGPDKQYF.

This clonotype appeared a few times. V and J are TRBV7-8 and TRBJ2-7; 7 bases agree with TRBD1. The CDR3 totals 15 residues. The junction had 13 bases not matched to a gene; V was cut back by 7 bases and J by 4 bases. Germline V gene lookup returns CDR1 SGHVS and CDR2 FQNEAQ. The CDR3 coding sequence is TGTGCCAGCATCCCGTCTCGGACAGGCATATACGAGCAGTACTTC. Protein sequence: CASIPSRTGIYEQYF.

The genes are TRBV20-1 and TRBJ1-2; no definite D call. Germline CDR1 DFQATT, CDR2 SNEGSKA (reference sequence). This CDR3 spans 14 amino acids. V lost 3 bases to trimming and J lost 5 bases, with 16 bases between them. The DNA of the CDR3 is TGCAGTGCTAGTGCGGACCGACCGGGGTATGGCTACACCTTC. Translation: CSASADRPGYGYTF.

This clonotype was picked up a small number of times. The gene calls are TRBV6-2 or TRBV6-3 and TRBJ2-3, with D perhaps TRBD1 or TRBD2 (6 bases each). Trimming took 6 bases from V and 9 from J, leaving 22 bases between them. Germline V gene sequence: CDR1 MNHEY, CDR2 SVGEGT. The CDR3 spans 15 residues. CDR3 residues: CASRPDFPGGGTQYF. As DNA, the CDR3 is TGTGCCAGCAGACCAGACTTCCCCGGAGGGGGAACGCAGTATTTT.

The table lists this clonotype with many counts. The chain employs TRBV7-2 and TRBJ2-2; the D is unclear. CDR3 length: 14 amino acids. Trimming removed 1 base from V and 5 bases from J, with 8 bases in between. The V gene's germline CDR1 is SGHTA and CDR2 FQGNSA. CDR3: CASSLVRVTGELFF. CDR3 in DNA: TGTGCCAGCAGCTTAGTAAGAGTAACCGGGGAGCTGTTTTTT.

The chain employs TRBV24-1 and TRBJ2-2; the D gene could be TRBD1 or TRBD2 (5 bases each). Germline V gene lookup returns CDR1 KGHDR and CDR2 SFDVKD. The CDR3 is 16 residues long. Trimming removed 5 bases at V and 2 bases at J, with 14 bases between. The CDR3 DNA sequence: TGTGCCACCAGTGCCGACGGGACCGGAAACACCGGGGAGCTGTTTTTT. Encoded protein: CATSADGTGNTGELFF.

This clonotype was found a few times. A read error may produce the germline difference seen at one junction end. This chain links TRBV7-7 with TRBJ2-5; 8 bases are shared with TRBD1. The CDR3 spans 14 residues. Germline assignment: CDR1 SSHAT and CDR2 FNYEAQ (reference sequence). The chain's CDR3 is CASSTGQVQETQYF. Here the CDR3 DNA reads TGTGCTAGCAGCACGGGACAGGTCCAAGAGACCCAGTACTTC.

This chain joins TRBV27 and TRBJ2-6; no clear D gene. V was cut by 7 bases and J by 1 base, with 11 bases left in between. The CDR3 is made up of 15 amino acids. Germline V lookup: CDR1 MNHEY, CDR2 SMNVEV (reference sequence). The CDR3 spells CASTDLGSGANVLTF. The DNA of the CDR3 is TGTGCCAGCACCGATCTGGGGTCTGGGGCCAACGTCCTGACTTTC.

This clonotype was found a few times. This chain uses TRBV27 with TRBJ2-7; D assignment may be TRBD1 or TRBD2 (6 bases each). CDR3 length equals 14 residues. V gave up 2 bases and J gave up 2 bases, with 10 bases separating them. Germline values: CDR1 MNHEY, CDR2 SMNVEV (reference sequence). CDR3 nucleotides: TGTGCCAGCAGTTTAATAGGGGGGACCTACGAGCAGTACTTC. It codes for CASSLIGGTYEQYF.

The sample holds a few counts of this clonotype. The chain couples TRBV11-2 to TRBJ2-5; TRBD1 agrees at 8 bases. V trimming: 3 bases; J trimming: 3 bases; junction bases outside the gene matches: 6. The CDR3 consists of 15 residues. From germline, CDR1 is SGHAT and CDR2 FQNNGV. Written as DNA, the CDR3 is TGTGCCAGCAGCTTCCTCGGACAGGGTGAAGAGACCCAGTACTTC. This sequence encodes CASSFLGQGEETQYF.

This clonotype was seen only a few times. The rearrangement uses TRBV2 and TRBJ1-2; a possible D gene is TRBD1 (5 bases). The CDR3 is 16 residues long. Germline CDR1 is SNHLY and CDR2 is FYNNEI. Trimming took off 2 bases at V and 3 bases at J, with 16 bases between the two ends. CDR3 region: CASSEYPGQNYYGYTF. Here the CDR3 DNA reads TGTGCCAGCAGTGAATACCCGGGGCAGAATTACTATGGCTACACCTTC.

V and J are TRBV3-1 and TRBJ2-3; tentative D call: TRBD1 (6 bases). Trimming took 6 bases from V and 0 from J, leaving 10 bases between them. The CDR3 covers 14 residues. Germline assignment: CDR1 LGHDT and CDR2 YNNKEL (reference sequence). This CDR3 reads CASRRTASTDTQYF. In DNA, the CDR3 is TGTGCCAGCAGGAGGACAGCCAGCACAGATACGCAGTATTTT.

This clonotype was recorded a few times. The chain couples TRBV6-2 or TRBV6-3 to TRBJ1-5, with D unresolved. This CDR3 has 15 amino acids. Between the trimmed V and J ends, which lost 6 bases and 4 bases, there was a span of 16 bases. Germline V gene sequence: CDR1 MNHEY, CDR2 SVGEGT. The CDR3 bases are TGTGCCAGCAGCATGCCCCGGGGAATTAATCAGCCCCAGCATTTT. Translation: CASSMPRGINQPQHF.

The chain links TRBV12-3 or TRBV12-4 to TRBJ2-1, with 8 bases lining up with TRBD2. V shed 7 bases, J shed 3 bases, and the junction held 8 bases outside the gene matches. The CDR3 runs 15 residues. CDR3 loop: CASTRAGAVYNEQFF. DNA of the CDR3: TGTGCCAGCACCCGAGCGGGAGCGGTCTACAATGAGCAGTTCTTC.

This clonotype was picked up a small number of times. The rearrangement joins TRBV11-2 to TRBJ2-1, with D perhaps TRBD1 (7 bases). This CDR3 has 16 amino acids. CDR1 and CDR2 from the germline V gene are SGHAT and FQNNGV. The ends were cut back, 0 bases at V and 5 bases at J, with 14 bases in the middle. CDR3 DNA sequence: TGTGCCAGCAGCTTAGATGTGTTCAGGGGGGACAATGAGCAGTTCTTC. It codes for CASSLDVFRGDNEQFF.

At least ten counts were recorded for this clonotype. The chain has TRBV5-6 and TRBJ1-3; possibly TRBD1 for D (6 bases). CDR3 length equals 16 residues. The V and J ends lost 0 bases and 2 bases respectively, with 12 bases between them. Germline CDR1 SGHDT, CDR2 YYEEEE. The CDR3 DNA is TGTGCCAGCAGCTTGGGGTTCGGGGGGCCTGGAAACACCATATATTTT. Translated, it gives CASSLGFGGPGNTIYF.